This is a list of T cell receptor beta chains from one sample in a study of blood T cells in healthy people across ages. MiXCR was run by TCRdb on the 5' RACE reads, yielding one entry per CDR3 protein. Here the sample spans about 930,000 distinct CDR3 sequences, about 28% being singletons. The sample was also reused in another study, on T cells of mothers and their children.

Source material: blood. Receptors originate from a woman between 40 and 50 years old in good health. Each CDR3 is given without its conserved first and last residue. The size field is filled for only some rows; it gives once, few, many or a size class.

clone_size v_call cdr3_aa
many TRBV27 ASIGGTYEQY
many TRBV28 ASDFQGSYEQY
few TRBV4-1 ASPGLVGYT
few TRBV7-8 ASSRRTGGNEKLF
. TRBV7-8 VSSLADTGAYEQY
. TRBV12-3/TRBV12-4 ASSVSPGTINIQY
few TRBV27 ASRLFSKFETQY
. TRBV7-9 ASSSPRTDSNTEAF
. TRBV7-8 ASSRTSGTYQETQY
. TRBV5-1 ASSSGQKNTGELF
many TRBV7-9 ASSLGAGGINEQF
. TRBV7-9 ASSLVGGFNNEQF
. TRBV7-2 ANSFGRGGETQY
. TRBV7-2 ASSARGQTQY
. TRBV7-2 ASSPRGGRGEAF
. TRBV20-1 SAIGDAGANVLT
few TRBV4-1 ASSQTRLRRAVNEQF
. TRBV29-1 SVSYMDRGSYEQY
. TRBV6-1 ASSETAGTHYTGELF
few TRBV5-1 ASRPGTGNEKLF
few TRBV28 ASSVMKGNQPQH
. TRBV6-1 ASSSMTGGNQPQH
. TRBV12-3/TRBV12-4 AGSLAFGHYGYT
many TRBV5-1 ASSLDPGGLTDTQY
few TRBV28 ASSLEIRQGYT
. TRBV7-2 ASRRGAATDTQY
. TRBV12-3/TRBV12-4 AGTRQEGKNIQY
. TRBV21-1 ASSSDQGAGEQF
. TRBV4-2 ASSPADRGNTEAF
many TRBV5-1 ASSLGSPRLEQY
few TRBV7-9 ASSFPAGGSYGYT
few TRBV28 ASSSVAGGFLGEQF
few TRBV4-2 ASSPKSASGTLDEQF
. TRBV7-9 ASSSPVTRDSSYNEQF
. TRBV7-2 ASRSWVENSPLH
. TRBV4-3 ASSQEPRLAGVRQF
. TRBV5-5 ASSAYYGNQPQH
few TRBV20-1 SARGDSLYGYT
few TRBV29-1 SVEAGGQNHGYT
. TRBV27 ASSLLGDFGDGYT
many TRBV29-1 SVRAGGYEQY
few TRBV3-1 ASSQDWQGETTYNEQF
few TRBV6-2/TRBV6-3 ASLQPPTNTEAF
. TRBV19 ASSRTGIETQY
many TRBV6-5 ASSATTDEQY
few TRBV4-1 ASGPGTGIWTEAF
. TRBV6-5 ASRGTGTGVYAEAF
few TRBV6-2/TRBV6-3 ASTLDRLYGYT
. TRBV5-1 ASSFVSDIADTQY
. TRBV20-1 SAKDRSSYNSPLH
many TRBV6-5 ASSRQANTEAF
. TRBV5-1 ASSSGRELF
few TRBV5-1 ASSLVGRDGVYEQF
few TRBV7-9 ASSLAVWTATNEKRF
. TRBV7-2 ASSLGDRGLGETQY